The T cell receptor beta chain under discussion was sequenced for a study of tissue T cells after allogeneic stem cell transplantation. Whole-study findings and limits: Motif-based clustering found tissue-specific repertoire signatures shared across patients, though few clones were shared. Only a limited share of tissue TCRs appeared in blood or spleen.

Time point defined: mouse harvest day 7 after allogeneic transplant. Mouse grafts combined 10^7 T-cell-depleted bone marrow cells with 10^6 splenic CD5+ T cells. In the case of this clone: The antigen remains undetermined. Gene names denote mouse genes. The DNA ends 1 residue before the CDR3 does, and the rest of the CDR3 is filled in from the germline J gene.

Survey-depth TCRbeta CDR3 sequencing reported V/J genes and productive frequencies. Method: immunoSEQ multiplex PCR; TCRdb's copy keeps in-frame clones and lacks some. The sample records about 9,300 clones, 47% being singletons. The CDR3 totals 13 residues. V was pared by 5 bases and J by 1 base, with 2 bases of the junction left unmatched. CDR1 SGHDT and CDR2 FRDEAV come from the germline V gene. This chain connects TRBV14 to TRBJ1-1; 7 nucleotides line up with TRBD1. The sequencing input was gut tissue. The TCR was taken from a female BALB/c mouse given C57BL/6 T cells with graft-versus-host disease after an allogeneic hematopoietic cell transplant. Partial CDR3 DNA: TGTGCCAGCAGCAGGGGGGGGAACACAGAAGTCTTC. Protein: CASSRGGNTEVF. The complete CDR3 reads CASSRGGNTEVFF.